The present T cell receptor (beta chain) was sequenced within a study of blood T cell repertoires in COVID-19. The table came from immunoSEQ multiplex PCR; TCRdb's copy has only in-frame clones and leaves some out. This table holds about 72,000 clones, 91% found once. This TCR came from a human donor in a cohort sampled during active COVID-19. Sequencing was done on a sample of peripheral blood.

The CDR3: CASSQGTSGSQQYF. In nucleotides, the CDR3 is TGCGCCAGCAGCCAGGGGACTAGCGGGAGTCAGCAGTACTTC. This sequence joins TRBV4-3 and TRBJ2-7, with TRBD2 matching over 14 bases. From germline, CDR1 is LGHNA and CDR2 YSLEER. The CDR3 extends over 14 amino acids. V gave up 3 bases and J gave up 8 bases; unmatched junction bases: 3.